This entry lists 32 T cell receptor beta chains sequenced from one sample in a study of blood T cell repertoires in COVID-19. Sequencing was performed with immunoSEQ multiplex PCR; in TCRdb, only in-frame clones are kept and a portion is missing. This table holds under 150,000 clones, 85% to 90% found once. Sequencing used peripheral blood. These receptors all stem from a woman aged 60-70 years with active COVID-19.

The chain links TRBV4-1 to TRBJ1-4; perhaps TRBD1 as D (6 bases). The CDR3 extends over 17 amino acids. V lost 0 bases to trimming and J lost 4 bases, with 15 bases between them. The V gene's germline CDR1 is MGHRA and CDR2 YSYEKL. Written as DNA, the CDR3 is TGCGCCAGCAGCCAAGAAGGCTGGGGCAGGGGTAATGAAAAACTGTTTTTT. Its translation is CASSQEGWGRGNEKLFF.

The CDR3 DNA reads TGTGCCAGCAGCTTATGGGTGACAGTACCAGCTAACTATGGCTACACCTTC. It yields the protein CASSLWVTVPANYGYTF. The chain carries TRBV7-2 and TRBJ1-2; D is possibly TRBD1 (5 bases). The CDR3 has 17 amino acids. Germline CDR1 and CDR2: SGHTA and FQGNSA. The ends were cut back, 2 bases at V and 0 bases at J, with 16 bases in the middle.

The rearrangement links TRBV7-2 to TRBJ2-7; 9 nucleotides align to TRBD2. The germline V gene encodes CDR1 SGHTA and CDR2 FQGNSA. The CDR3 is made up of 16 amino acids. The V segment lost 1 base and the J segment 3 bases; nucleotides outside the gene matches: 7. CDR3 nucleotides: TGTGCCAGCAGCTTAGGGGCTAGCGGGACCGTCTACGAGCAGTACTTC. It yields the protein CASSLGASGTVYEQYF.

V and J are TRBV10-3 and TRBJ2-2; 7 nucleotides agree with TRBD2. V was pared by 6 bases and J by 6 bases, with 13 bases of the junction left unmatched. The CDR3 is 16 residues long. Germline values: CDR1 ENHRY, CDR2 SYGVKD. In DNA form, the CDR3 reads TGTGCCATCAGATCCGGACTAGTAGGTGTCGCCGGGGAGCTGTTTTTT. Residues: CAIRSGLVGVAGELFF.

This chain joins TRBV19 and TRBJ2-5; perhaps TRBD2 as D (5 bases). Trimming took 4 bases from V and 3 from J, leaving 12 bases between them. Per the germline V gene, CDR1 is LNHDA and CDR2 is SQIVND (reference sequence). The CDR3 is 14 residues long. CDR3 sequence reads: CASSTDGEEETQYF. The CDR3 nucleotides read TGTGCCAGTAGTACGGACGGGGAAGAAGAGACCCAGTACTTC.

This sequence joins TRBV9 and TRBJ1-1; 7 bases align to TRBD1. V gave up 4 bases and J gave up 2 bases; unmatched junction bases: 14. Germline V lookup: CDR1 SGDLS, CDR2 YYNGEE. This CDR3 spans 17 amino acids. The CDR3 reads CASSLGSLRDRNTEAFF. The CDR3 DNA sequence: TGTGCCAGCAGCTTAGGATCTCTCCGGGACAGAAACACTGAAGCTTTCTTT.

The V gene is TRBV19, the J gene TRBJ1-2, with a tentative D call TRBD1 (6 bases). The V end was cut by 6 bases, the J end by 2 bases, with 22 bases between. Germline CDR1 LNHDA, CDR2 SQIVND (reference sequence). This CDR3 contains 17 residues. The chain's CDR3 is CASRTQQGSGPNYGYTF. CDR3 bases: TGTGCCAGTAGGACGCAACAGGGTTCGGGCCCCAACTATGGCTACACCTTC.

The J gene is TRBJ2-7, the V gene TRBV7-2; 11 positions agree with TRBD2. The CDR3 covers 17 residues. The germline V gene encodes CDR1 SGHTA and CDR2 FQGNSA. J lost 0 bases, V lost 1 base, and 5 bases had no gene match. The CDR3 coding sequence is TGTGCCAGCAGCTTAGGGGGACTAGCGGATAGCTCCTACGAGCAGTACTTC. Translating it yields CASSLGGLADSSYEQYF.

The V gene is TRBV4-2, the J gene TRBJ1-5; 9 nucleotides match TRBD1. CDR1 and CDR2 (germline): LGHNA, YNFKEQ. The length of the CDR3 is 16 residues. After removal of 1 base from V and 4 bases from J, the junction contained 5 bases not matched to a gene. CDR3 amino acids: CASSQGPGQGNQPQHF. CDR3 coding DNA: TGTGCCAGCAGCCAAGGCCCCGGACAGGGGAATCAGCCCCAGCATTTT.

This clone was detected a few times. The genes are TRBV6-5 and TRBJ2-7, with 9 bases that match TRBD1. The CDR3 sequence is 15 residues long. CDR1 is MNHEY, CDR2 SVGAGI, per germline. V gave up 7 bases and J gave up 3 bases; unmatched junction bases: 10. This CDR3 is CASKAGTGTIYEQYF. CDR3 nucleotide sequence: TGTGCCAGCAAAGCCGGGACAGGGACTATCTACGAGCAGTACTTC.

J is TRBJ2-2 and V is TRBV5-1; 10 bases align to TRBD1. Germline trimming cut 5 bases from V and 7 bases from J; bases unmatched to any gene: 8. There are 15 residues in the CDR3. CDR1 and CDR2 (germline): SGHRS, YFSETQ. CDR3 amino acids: CASSPAGQGFGELFF. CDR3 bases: TGCGCCAGCAGTCCGGCGGGACAGGGGTTCGGGGAGCTGTTTTTT.

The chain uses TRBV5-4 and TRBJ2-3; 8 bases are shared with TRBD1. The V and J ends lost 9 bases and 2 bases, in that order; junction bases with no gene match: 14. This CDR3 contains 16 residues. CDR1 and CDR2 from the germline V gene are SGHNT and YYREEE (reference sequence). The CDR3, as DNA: TGTGCCACCGGACAGGGTCTTCGGGCCCTCACAGATACGCAGTATTTT. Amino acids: CATGQGLRALTDTQYF.

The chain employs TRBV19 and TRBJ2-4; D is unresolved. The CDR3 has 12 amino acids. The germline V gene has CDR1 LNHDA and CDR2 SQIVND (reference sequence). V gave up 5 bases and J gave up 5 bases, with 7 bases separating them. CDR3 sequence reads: CASSHRENIQYF. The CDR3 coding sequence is TGTGCCAGTAGTCACAGAGAAAACATTCAGTACTTC.

The CDR3 nucleotides are TGTGCCAGCAGCTTAAACGGGGTAACTAGCACAGATACGCAGTATTTT. Translating gives CASSLNGVTSTDTQYF. The J gene is TRBJ2-3, the V gene TRBV11-3, with a possible D match to TRBD2 (5 bases). Germline assignment: CDR1 SGHNT and CDR2 YENEEA. The V and J ends lost 2 bases and 0 bases respectively, with 12 bases between them. The CDR3 totals 16 residues.

CDR3 DNA: TGTGCCAGCAGCCCGACTAGCGGGAAGCAGTTCTTC. Translation gives CASSPTSGKQFF. The V call is TRBV7-2, the J call TRBJ2-1; 11 bases match TRBD2. Unmatched junction bases numbered 2, after V lost 5 bases and J lost 11 bases. CDR1 is SGHTA and CDR2 is FQGNSA in the germline V gene. This CDR3 region has 12 residues.

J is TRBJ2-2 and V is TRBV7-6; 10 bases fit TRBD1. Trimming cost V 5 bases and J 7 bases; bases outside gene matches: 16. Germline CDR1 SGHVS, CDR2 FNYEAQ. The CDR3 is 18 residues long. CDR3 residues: CASSTPVGDRGSNGELFF. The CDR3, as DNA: TGTGCCAGCAGCACCCCAGTAGGGGACAGGGGTTCGAACGGGGAGCTGTTTTTT.

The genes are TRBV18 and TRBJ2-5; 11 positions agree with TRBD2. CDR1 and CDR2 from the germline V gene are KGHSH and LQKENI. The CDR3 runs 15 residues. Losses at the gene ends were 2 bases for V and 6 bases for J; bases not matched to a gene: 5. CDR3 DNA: TGTGCCAGCTCACCAACTAGCGGGAGTCCGCAGACCCAGTACTTC. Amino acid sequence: CASSPTSGSPQTQYF.

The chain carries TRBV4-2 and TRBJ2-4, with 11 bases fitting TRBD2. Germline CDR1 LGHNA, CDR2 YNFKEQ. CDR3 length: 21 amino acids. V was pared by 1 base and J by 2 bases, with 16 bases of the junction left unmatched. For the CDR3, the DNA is TGTGCCAGCAGCCAAGTTGGTACTAGCGGGGGCCCTATGGGATCCAAAAACATTCAGTACTTC. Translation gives CASSQVGTSGGPMGSKNIQYF.

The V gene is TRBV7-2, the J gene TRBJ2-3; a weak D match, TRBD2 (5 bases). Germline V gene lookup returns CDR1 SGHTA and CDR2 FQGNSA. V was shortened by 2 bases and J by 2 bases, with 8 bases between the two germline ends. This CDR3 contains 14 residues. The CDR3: CASSLSGYTDTQYF. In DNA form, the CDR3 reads TGTGCCAGCAGCTTAAGCGGATACACAGATACGCAGTATTTT.

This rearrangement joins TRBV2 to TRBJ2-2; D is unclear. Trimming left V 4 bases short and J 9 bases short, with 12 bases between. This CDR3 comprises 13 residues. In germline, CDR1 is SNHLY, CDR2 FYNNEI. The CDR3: CASSGGERRELFF. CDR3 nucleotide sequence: TGTGCCAGCAGTGGTGGAGAAAGACGGGAGCTGTTTTTT.

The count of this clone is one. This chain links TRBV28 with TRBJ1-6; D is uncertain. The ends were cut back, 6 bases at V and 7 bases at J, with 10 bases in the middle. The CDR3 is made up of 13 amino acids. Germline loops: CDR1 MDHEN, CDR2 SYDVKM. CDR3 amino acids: CASSLSGNSPLHF. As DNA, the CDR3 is TGTGCCAGCAGCCTGTCGGGGAATTCACCCCTCCACTTT.

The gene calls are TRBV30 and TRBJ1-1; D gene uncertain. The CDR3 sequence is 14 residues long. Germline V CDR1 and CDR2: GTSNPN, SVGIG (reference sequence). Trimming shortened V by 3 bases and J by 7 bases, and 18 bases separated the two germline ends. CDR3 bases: TGTGCCTGGAGGCGAGGTAGGCAAAGCTTTGAAGCTTTCTTT. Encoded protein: CAWRRGRQSFEAFF.

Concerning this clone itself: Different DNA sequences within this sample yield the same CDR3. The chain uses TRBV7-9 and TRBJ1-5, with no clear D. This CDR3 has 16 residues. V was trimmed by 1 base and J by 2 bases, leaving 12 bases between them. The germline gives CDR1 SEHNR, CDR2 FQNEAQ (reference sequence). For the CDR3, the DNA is TGTGCCAGCAGCTTAGGAGATACAGCGGGCAATCAGCCCCAGCATTTT. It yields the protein CASSLGDTAGNQPQHF.

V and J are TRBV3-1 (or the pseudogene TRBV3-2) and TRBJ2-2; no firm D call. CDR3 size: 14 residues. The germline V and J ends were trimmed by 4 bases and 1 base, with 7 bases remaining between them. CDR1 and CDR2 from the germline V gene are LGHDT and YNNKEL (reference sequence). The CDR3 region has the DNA TGTGCCAGCAGCCCACTGATGAACACCGGGGAGCTGTTTTTT. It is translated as CASSPLMNTGELFF.

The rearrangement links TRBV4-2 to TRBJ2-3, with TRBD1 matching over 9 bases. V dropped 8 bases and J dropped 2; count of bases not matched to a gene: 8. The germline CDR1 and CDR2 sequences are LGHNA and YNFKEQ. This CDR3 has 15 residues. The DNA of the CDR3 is TGTGCCAGCGGGTCCGGGACAGGGACCACAGATACGCAGTATTTT. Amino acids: CASGSGTGTTDTQYF.

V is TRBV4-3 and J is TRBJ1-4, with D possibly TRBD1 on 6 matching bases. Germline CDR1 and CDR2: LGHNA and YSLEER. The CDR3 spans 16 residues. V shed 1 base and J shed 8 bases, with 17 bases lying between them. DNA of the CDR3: TGCGCCAGCAGCCAAGGGGGTGCAGGGGTGGTAGAAAAACTGTTTTTT. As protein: CASSQGGAGVVEKLFF.

The CDR3 region is CASSFRRTNNEQYF. DNA of the CDR3: TGTGCCAGCAGTTTCCGGCGGACTAACAACGAGCAGTACTTC. The V call is TRBV27, the J call TRBJ2-7; TRBD2 might be the D (6 bases). Per germline, CDR1 MNHEY and CDR2 SMNVEV (reference sequence). The ends were cut back, 3 bases at V and 5 bases at J, with 14 bases in the middle. The CDR3 has 14 residues.

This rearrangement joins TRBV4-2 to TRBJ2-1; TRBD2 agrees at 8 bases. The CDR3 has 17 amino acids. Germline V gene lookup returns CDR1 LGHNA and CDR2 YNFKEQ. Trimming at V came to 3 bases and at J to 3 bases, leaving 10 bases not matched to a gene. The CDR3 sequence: CASSQEPAGALYNEQFF. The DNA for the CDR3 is TGTGCCAGCAGCCAGGAGCCAGCGGGAGCTCTCTACAATGAGCAGTTCTTC.

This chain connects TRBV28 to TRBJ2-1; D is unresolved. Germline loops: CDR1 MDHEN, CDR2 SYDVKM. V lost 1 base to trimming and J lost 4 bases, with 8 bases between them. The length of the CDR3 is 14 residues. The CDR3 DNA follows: TGTGCCAGCAGTTTATTTAGACAATACAATGAGCAGTTCTTC. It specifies CASSLFRQYNEQFF.

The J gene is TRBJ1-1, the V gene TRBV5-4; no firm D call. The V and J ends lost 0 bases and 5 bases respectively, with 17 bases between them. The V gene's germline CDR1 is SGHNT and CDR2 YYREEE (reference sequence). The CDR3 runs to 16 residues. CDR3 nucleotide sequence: TGTGCCAGCAGCTTGGGGCGGGTGGGCGTACAAACTGAAGCTTTCTTT. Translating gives CASSLGRVGVQTEAFF.

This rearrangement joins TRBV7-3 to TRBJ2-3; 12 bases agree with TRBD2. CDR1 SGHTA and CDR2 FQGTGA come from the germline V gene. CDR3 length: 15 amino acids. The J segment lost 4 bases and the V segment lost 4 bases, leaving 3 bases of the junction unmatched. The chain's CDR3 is CASSSLAGGPDTQYF. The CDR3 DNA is TGTGCCAGCAGCTCTCTAGCGGGAGGGCCAGATACGCAGTATTTT.

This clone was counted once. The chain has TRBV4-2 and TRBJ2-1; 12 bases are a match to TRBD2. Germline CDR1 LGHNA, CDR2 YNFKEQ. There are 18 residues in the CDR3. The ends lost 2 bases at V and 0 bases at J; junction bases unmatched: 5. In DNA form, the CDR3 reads TGTGCCAGCAGCCAACTAGCGGGAGGGGCTAGCTCCTACAATGAGCAGTTCTTC. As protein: CASSQLAGGASSYNEQFF.